One and the same sample provided the 27 T cell receptor beta chains below, sequenced in a study of T cells in Graves' hyperthyroidism and ophthalmopathy. Using RNA transcripts as the source, TCR beta CDR3 regions were amplified. Researchers ran a first-round RT-PCR on the TCR CDR3 using the HTBI primer set. MiXCR, run by TCRdb on the multiplex PCR reads, gives a single entry per CDR3 protein. The table lists around 540,000 distinct CDR3 sequences, about 45% of them singletons. Sequenced sample: peripheral blood or thyroid tissue (not recorded which). The receptor set was obtained from a woman between 18 and 29 years old with Graves' hyperthyroidism.

The sample holds many counts of this clonotype. The chain joins TRBV7-9 to TRBJ2-7; D remains ambiguous. Trimming took 4 bases from V and 6 from J, leaving 19 bases between them. CDR1 is SEHNR and CDR2 is FQNEAQ in the germline V gene (reference sequence). The CDR3 is 15 amino acids. CDR3 protein: CASSSRVSTYGEQYF. The CDR3 DNA reads as TGTGCCAGCAGCTCCCGAGTTAGCACCTACGGCGAGCAGTACTTC.

The chain recombines TRBV29-1 with TRBJ1-2; 10 bases align to TRBD1. The CDR3 consists of 14 residues. Germline assignment: CDR1 SQVTM and CDR2 ANQGSEA. The CDR3 reads CSAPDRGPTYGYTF. The CDR3 DNA follows: TGCAGTGCCCCCGACAGGGGGCCTACCTATGGCTACACCTTC.

V and J are TRBV4-1 and TRBJ2-7; no definite D call. This CDR3 is built from 14 residues. V lost 0 bases and J lost 2, with 8 bases in between. Germline V lookup: CDR1 MGHRA, CDR2 YSYEKL. In DNA form, the CDR3 reads TGCGCCAGCAGCCAAGATCCGGCAGCCTACGAGCAGTACTTC. Protein sequence: CASSQDPAAYEQYF.

The chain recombines TRBV29-1 with TRBJ2-5; 8 bases map to TRBD1. This CDR3 has 13 residues. Germline assignment: CDR1 SQVTM and CDR2 ANQGSEA. V lost 8 bases, J lost 5 bases, and 10 bases stayed unmatched. CDR3 nucleotides: TGCAGCCCCTCACCAGGGGGCATCGAGACCCAGTACTTC. It encodes CSPSPGGIETQYF.

This clonotype showed up many times. The rearrangement joins TRBV2 to TRBJ1-2; no clear D gene. Germline V lookup: CDR1 SNHLY, CDR2 FYNNEI. Trimming took off 5 bases at V and 7 bases at J, with 17 bases between the two ends. The CDR3 has 14 amino acids. CDR3: CASSNLMALGGYTF. CDR3 sequence (DNA): TGTGCCAGCAGTAACCTCATGGCTTTGGGTGGCTACACCTTC.

The chain recombines TRBV7-6 with TRBJ2-7; D may be TRBD1 (7 bases). The V end lost 6 bases, the J end lost 5 bases, and 14 bases lay between the germline ends. Germline loops: CDR1 SGHVS, CDR2 FNYEAQ. The CDR3 extends over 13 amino acids. CDR3 nucleotides: TGTGCCAGCAGTTTGGAGGGGGCCCACGAGCAGTACTTC. It specifies CASSLEGAHEQYF.

This clonotype was detected many times. The CDR3 is CASSQSGTGGNQPQHF. The CDR3 coding sequence is TGTGCCAGCAGCCAATCAGGGACAGGGGGCAATCAGCCCCAGCATTTT. The chain recombines TRBV2 with TRBJ1-5, with TRBD1 matching over 10 bases. In germline, CDR1 is SNHLY, CDR2 FYNNEI. Germline trimming cut 6 bases from V and 2 bases from J; bases unmatched to any gene: 7. The CDR3 covers 16 residues.

The V and J genes are TRBV11-2 and TRBJ2-2, with TRBD2 matching 10 bases. The ends lost 5 bases at V and 7 bases at J; junction bases unmatched: 4. The CDR3 extends over 14 amino acids. Looked up from germline, CDR1 is SGHAT and CDR2 is FQNNGV. CDR3: CASSTGTSVGELFF. The CDR3 DNA reads as TGTGCCAGCAGCACCGGGACTAGCGTCGGGGAGCTGTTTTTT.

This chain connects TRBV12-3 or TRBV12-4 to TRBJ1-1; D not resolved. Between the trimmed V and J ends, which lost 5 bases and 0 bases, there was a span of 13 bases. The length of the CDR3 is 15 residues. CDR3 amino acids: CASSKQRVLNTEAFF. The CDR3 nucleotides are TGTGCCAGCAGTAAACAGAGGGTACTGAACACTGAAGCTTTCTTT.

J is TRBJ1-1 and V is TRBV7-9; TRBD1 matches at 7 bases. CDR3 length: 14 amino acids. CDR1 is SEHNR and CDR2 is FQNEAQ in the germline V gene (reference sequence). V shed 5 bases and J 1 base; nucleotides not matched to a gene: 4. The CDR3 DNA reads as TGTGCCAGCAGCACAGGGGTCGGGAACACTGAAGCTTTCTTT. It specifies CASSTGVGNTEAFF.

Comment on this clonotype: This could be a read error, since a much larger clone is one nucleotide away. This chain joins TRBV7-2 and TRBJ1-3; weak D call: TRBD1 (6 bases). Germline CDR1 and CDR2: SGHTA and FQGNSA. Trimming left V 5 bases short and J 2 bases short, with 13 bases between. CDR3 length: 15 residues. CDR3 region: CASSSHRAPGNTIYF. CDR3 sequence (DNA): TGTGCCAGCAGCAGCCACAGGGCCCCTGGAAACACCATATATTTT.

Only one count was recorded for this clonotype. The chain has TRBV12-3 or TRBV12-4 and TRBJ2-5, with 7 positions matching TRBD1. The CDR3 spans 17 residues. The ends lost 5 bases at V and 0 bases at J; junction bases unmatched: 12. CDR3 nucleotide sequence: TGTGCCAGCAGTATCCAAGCCGGGACAGACCACCAAGAGACCCAGTACTTC. It encodes CASSIQAGTDHQETQYF.

In regard to this clonotype: This may be a read error: a much more frequent sequence differs by one nucleotide. The V call is TRBV29-1, the J call TRBJ1-2, with D maybe TRBD1 (5 bases). CDR3 size: 9 residues. Germline assignment: CDR1 SQVTM and CDR2 ANQGSEA. The CDR3 spells CSFDSQGSF. CDR3 in DNA: TGCAGCTTTGATAGCCAGGGTAGTTTC. Based on the CDR3 plus reference TRBV29-1 and TRBJ1-2, the full variable domain is SAVISQKPSRDICQRGTSLTIQCQVDSQVTMMFWYRQQPGQSLTLIATANQGSEATYESGFVIDKFPISRPNLTFSTLTVSNMSPEDSSIYLCSFDSQGSFGSGTRLTVV.

The chain has TRBV24-1 and TRBJ1-6; no clear D gene. This CDR3 has 14 amino acids. V was pared by 9 bases and J by 10 bases, with 18 bases between. Germline CDR1 reads KGHDR; CDR2 reads SFDVKD. The CDR3 region has the DNA TGTGCCACCTCCAATGGAGCGGGCTTATCACCCCTCCACTTT. It is translated as CATSNGAGLSPLHF.

This clonotype was picked up a small number of times. As DNA, the CDR3 is TGTGCCAGCGACAAAGGGGAGGGCCTCGAGCAGTACTTC. Translating it yields CASDKGEGLEQYF. This rearrangement joins TRBV7-2 to TRBJ2-7; 7 positions match TRBD2. Trimming cost V 8 bases and J 6 bases; bases outside gene matches: 10. Germline-derived CDR1 and CDR2 are SGHTA and FQGNSA. The CDR3 has 13 amino acids.

The chain is built from TRBV25-1 and TRBJ2-3; D uncertain. Germline lookup yields CDR1 MGHDK and CDR2 SYGVNS. The CDR3 runs to 16 residues. The ends were cut back, 3 bases at V and 2 bases at J, with 15 bases in the middle. Written as DNA, the CDR3 is TGTGCCAGCAGTGAGCCTCTTGGGGTTTTCACAGATACGCAGTATTTT. Protein product: CASSEPLGVFTDTQYF.

Details on this clonotype: The junction departs from germline at one end; a sequencing error may be responsible. The V and J genes are TRBV29-1 and TRBJ1-4; no definite D call. Germline values: CDR1 SQVTM, CDR2 ANQGSEA. The CDR3 spans 10 residues. This chain's CDR3 is CSVSGGGILF. The CDR3, as DNA: TGCAGCGTTAGTGGTGGCGGGATCCTTTTT.

The rearrangement links TRBV7-3 to TRBJ2-1; either TRBD1 or TRBD2 may supply D (5 bases each). The germline V gene has CDR1 SGHTA and CDR2 FQGTGA. Between the trimmed V and J ends, which lost 9 bases and 7 bases, there was a span of 13 bases. This CDR3 has 12 amino acids. The CDR3 is CASSTGRNEQFF. The CDR3 nucleotides read TGTGCCAGTAGTACGGGGCGAAATGAGCAGTTCTTC.

This clonotype was detected a few times. The V call is TRBV24-1, the J call TRBJ1-2, with D possibly being TRBD1 (5 bases). The CDR3 is 13 amino acids. Germline V gives CDR1 KGHDR, CDR2 SFDVKD. The germline V and J ends were trimmed by 4 bases and 7 bases, with 12 bases remaining between them. DNA of the CDR3: TGTGCCACCAGTGACCAAGAGGGACGTGGCTACACCTTC. Translation gives CATSDQEGRGYTF.

The rearrangement links TRBV20-1 to TRBJ2-5; D might be TRBD2 (5 bases). This CDR3 has 14 residues. V gave up 0 bases and J gave up 3 bases, with 11 bases separating them. Germline assignment: CDR1 DFQATT and CDR2 SNEGSKA (reference sequence). CDR3 DNA: TGCAGTGCTAGAGATCCGGGGTCCGAAGAGACCCAGTACTTC. Encoded protein: CSARDPGSEETQYF.

In its sample, this clonotype was seen many times. The chain couples TRBV25-1 to TRBJ1-6; 9 bases fit TRBD1. This CDR3 spans 13 amino acids. The J segment lost 8 bases and the V segment lost 4 bases, leaving 0 bases of the junction unmatched. CDR1 MGHDK and CDR2 SYGVNS come from the germline V gene. The CDR3 region has the DNA TGTGCCAGCAGTGGACAGGGGGATTCACCCCTCCACTTT. This encodes CASSGQGDSPLHF.

V and J are TRBV2 and TRBJ2-3; D is perhaps TRBD1 (6 bases). Per germline, CDR1 SNHLY and CDR2 FYNNEI. V was cut by 5 bases and J by 2 bases, with 8 bases left in between. This CDR3 is 13 amino acids long. The CDR3 DNA is TGTGCCAGCAGTTACAGGGACACAGATACGCAGTATTTT. It codes for CASSYRDTDTQYF.

The chain has TRBV7-2 and TRBJ2-7, with TRBD2 matching over 8 bases. The V segment lost 7 bases and the J segment 1 base; nucleotides outside the gene matches: 3. The CDR3 is 13 amino acids. Germline assignment: CDR1 SGHTA and CDR2 FQGNSA. The CDR3 here is CASTRGGSYEQYF. In nucleotides, the CDR3 is TGTGCCAGCACCCGGGGGGGGTCCTACGAGCAGTACTTC.

This clonotype was recorded a few times. The rearrangement uses TRBV6-5 and TRBJ1-1; D not certain. V lost 8 bases, J lost 0 bases, and 16 bases lay in between. CDR1 is MNHEY, CDR2 SVGAGI, per germline. This CDR3 has 15 residues. Here the CDR3 reads CASHELKVLNTEAFF. The CDR3 region has the DNA TGTGCCAGCCACGAGTTGAAGGTCCTGAACACTGAAGCTTTCTTT.

This clonotype was picked up a small number of times. The rearrangement links TRBV5-1 to TRBJ2-7; D ambiguous. Germline values: CDR1 SGHRS, CDR2 YFSETQ. The CDR3 loop spans 14 amino acids. Trimming removed 0 bases from V and 4 bases from J, with 11 bases in between. The CDR3 loop is CASSLVENPYEQYF. Here the CDR3 DNA reads TGCGCCAGCAGCTTGGTTGAAAACCCATACGAGCAGTACTTC.

This rearrangement joins TRBV19 to TRBJ1-2, with D perhaps matching TRBD1 (6 bases). Between the trimmed V and J ends, which lost 6 bases and 8 bases, there was a span of 19 bases. Germline CDR1 and CDR2: LNHDA and SQIVND (reference sequence). The length of the CDR3 is 14 residues. The CDR3 here is CASSTSRRGGGYTF. The CDR3 bases are TGTGCCAGTAGCACCTCCCGCAGGGGTGGGGGCTACACCTTC.

The V and J genes are TRBV2 and TRBJ1-1; D not certain. Germline-derived CDR1 and CDR2 are SNHLY and FYNNEI. The CDR3 covers 14 residues. V lost 1 base and J lost 4, with 10 bases in between. The CDR3 spells CASSEEGGLTEAFF. The DNA for the CDR3 is TGTGCCAGCAGTGAAGAGGGTGGGCTCACTGAAGCTTTCTTT.